This T cell receptor beta chain comes out of a study of T cell changes during pregnancy in multiple sclerosis. Sequenced by immunoSEQ multiplex PCR; TCRdb stores in-frame clones only, minus some. The sample consists of about 85,000 clones, just over 90% of them appearing once. The germline CDR1 and CDR2 sequences are MNHNS and SASEGT. The junction had 11 bases not matched to a gene; V was cut back by 2 bases and J by 7 bases. This CDR3 has 16 amino acids. The receptor comes from a female donor with multiple sclerosis, enrolled in a pregnancy study. Sequencing was performed on peripheral blood, taken in the first trimester of pregnancy. The V gene is TRBV6-1, the J gene TRBJ1-5, with TRBD1 identical over 7 bases. CDR3 DNA: TGTGCCAGCAGTGAACGACCGCCAGGGGGAGGACAGCCCCAGCATTTT. Amino acids: CASSERPPGGGQPQHF.